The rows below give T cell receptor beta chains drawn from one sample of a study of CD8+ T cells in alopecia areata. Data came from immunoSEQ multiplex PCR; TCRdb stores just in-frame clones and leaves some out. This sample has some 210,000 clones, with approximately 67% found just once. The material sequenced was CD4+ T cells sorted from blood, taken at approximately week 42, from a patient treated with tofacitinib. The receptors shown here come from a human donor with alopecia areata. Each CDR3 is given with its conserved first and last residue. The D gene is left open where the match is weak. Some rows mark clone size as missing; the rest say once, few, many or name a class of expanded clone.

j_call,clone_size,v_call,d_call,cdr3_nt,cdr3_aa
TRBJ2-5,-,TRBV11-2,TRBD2,TGTGCCAGCAGGTCTGGACGGGGCCTAGCGGTCATCCAAGAGACCCAGTACTTC,CASRSGRGLAVIQETQYF
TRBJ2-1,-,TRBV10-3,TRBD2,TGTGCCATAGGGACTAGCAATGAGCAGTTCTTC,CAIGTSNEQFF
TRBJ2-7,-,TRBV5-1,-,TGCGCCAGCAGTGTAGACAGAAACGACGAGCAGTACTTC,CASSVDRNDEQYF
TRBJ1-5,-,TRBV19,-,TGTGCCAGTAAAACAGGAGTTCAGCCCCAGCATTTT,CASKTGVQPQHF
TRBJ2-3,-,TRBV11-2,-,TGTGCCAGCAGCTTAGGGGGGGGCACAGATACGCAGTATTTT,CASSLGGGTDTQYF
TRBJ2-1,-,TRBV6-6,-,TGTGCCAGCACCCTATGGCGGGATAATGAGCAGTTCTTC,CASTLWRDNEQFF
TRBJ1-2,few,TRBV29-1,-,TGCAGCGGTTCGGGCAGTAACTATGGCTACACCTTC,CSGSGSNYGYTF
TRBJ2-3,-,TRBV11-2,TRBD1,TGTGCCAGCAGCCCCCGACAGGGTTTCACAGATACGCAGTATTTT,CASSPRQGFTDTQYF
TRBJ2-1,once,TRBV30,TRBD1,TGTGCCTGGCAATTCCTAGGACAGGGTCAGCAGTTCTTC,CAWQFLGQGQQFF
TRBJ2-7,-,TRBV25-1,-,TGTGCCAGCAGGGGTGAACTACCGAGCTCCTACGAGCAGTACTTC,CASRGELPSSYEQYF
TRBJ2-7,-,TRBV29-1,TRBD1,TGCAGCGTAGGACAGGCAAAGTACGAGCAGTACTTC,CSVGQAKYEQYF
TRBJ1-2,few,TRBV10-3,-,TGTGCCATCAGTGGGGCAGCTGCTAACTATGGCTACACCTTC,CAISGAAANYGYTF
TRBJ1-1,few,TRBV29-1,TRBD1,TGCAGCGTTGGTTTTGCAGGGGGAACTGAAGCTTTCTTT,CSVGFAGGTEAFF
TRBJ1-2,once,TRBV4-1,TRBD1,TGCGCCAGCAGCCAGGTAACAGGGGAAGATGGCTACACCTTC,CASSQVTGEDGYTF
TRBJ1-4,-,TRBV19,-,TGTGCCAGTAGCCGGGACGGAGGGAATGAAAAACTGTTTTTT,CASSRDGGNEKLFF
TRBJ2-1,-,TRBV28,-,TGTGCCAGCAGTTCTTTTCAACTCCTCGCCTACAATGAGCAGTTCTTC,CASSSFQLLAYNEQFF
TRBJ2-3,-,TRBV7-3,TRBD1,TGTGCCAGCAGCTCGACAGGGCATGGCACAGATACGCAGTATTTT,CASSSTGHGTDTQYF
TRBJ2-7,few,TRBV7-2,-,TGTGCCAGCAGCTTAGTGCCAGGGCCCTACGAGCAGTACTTC,CASSLVPGPYEQYF
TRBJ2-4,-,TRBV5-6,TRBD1,TGTGCCAGCAGCCCACCAACAGGGGGTGGTGCGGACATTCAGTACTTC,CASSPPTGGGADIQYF
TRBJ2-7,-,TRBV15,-,TGTGCCACCAGCAGAGATCAGGGCTCCTACGAGCAGTACTTC,CATSRDQGSYEQYF
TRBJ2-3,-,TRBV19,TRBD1,TGTGCCAGTAGTATAGCCCGACAGGGGGCGATCCCGTATACGCAGTATTTT,CASSIARQGAIPYTQYF
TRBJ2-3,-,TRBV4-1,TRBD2,TGCGCCAGCAGCCAAGAATTTACTAGCGGTAGCACAGATACGCAGTATTTT,CASSQEFTSGSTDTQYF
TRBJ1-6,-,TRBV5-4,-,TGTGCCAGCAGCTTGGGAGAAGATAATTCACCCCTCCACTTT,CASSLGEDNSPLHF
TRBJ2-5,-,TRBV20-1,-,TGCAGTGCTAGCAAAGAGACCCAGTACTTC,CSASKETQYF
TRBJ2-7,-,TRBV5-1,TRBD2,TGCGCCAGCAGCTTGGCCCCCGCTAGCGGGGTAACGTACGAGCAGTACTTC,CASSLAPASGVTYEQYF
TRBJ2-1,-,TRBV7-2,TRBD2,TGTGCCAGCAGCTTGAGCGGGGTCAACTCCTACAATGAGCAGTTCTTC,CASSLSGVNSYNEQFF
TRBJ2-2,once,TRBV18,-,TGTGCCAGCTCACCAGGCATCGAGAACACCGGGGAGCTGTTTTTT,CASSPGIENTGELFF
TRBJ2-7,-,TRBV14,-,TGTGCCAGCAGCCTCCTTGGGGGCTACGAGCAGTACTTC,CASSLLGGYEQYF
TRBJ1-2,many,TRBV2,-,TGTGCCAGCACCACCTTGAGGACGGATGGCTACACCTTC,CASTTLRTDGYTF
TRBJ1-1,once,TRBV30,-,TGTGCCTGGAGTCACCAGGGACGGCGGAACACTGAAGCTTTCTTT,CAWSHQGRRNTEAFF
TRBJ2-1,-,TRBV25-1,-,TGTGCCAACCTCGTGAATGGGCAAGGGAAAAATGAGCAGTTCTTC,CANLVNGQGKNEQFF
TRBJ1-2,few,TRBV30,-,TGTGCCTGGACCCGGGAGGCATATGGCTACACCTTC,CAWTREAYGYTF
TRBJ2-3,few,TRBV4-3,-,TGCGCCAGCAGCCAAGAACCGGGACTGACAGATACGCAGTATTTT,CASSQEPGLTDTQYF
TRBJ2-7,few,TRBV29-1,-,TGCAGCGTTGTATTGGGACCAGGGAACTCGGGGGAGCAGTACTTC,CSVVLGPGNSGEQYF
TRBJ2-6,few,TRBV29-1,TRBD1,TGCAGCGTGACAGGGGCTGGGGCCAACGTCCTGACTTTC,CSVTGAGANVLTF
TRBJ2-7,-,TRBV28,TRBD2,TGTGCCAGCAGTACCGGACTAGCGGGGCGAAGCTCCTACGAGCAGTACTTC,CASSTGLAGRSSYEQYF
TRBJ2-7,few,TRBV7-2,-,TGTGCCAGCACGGACTCCTACGAGCAGTACTTC,CASTDSYEQYF
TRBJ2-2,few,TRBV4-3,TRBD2,TGCGCCAGCAGCCTCCGGACTAGCGGGAGGAACACCGGGGAGCTGTTTTTT,CASSLRTSGRNTGELFF
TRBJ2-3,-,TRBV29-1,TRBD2,TGCAGCGTTGAGTCGGGACTAGAGACAGATACGCAGTATTTT,CSVESGLETDTQYF
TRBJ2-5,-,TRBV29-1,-,TGCAGCTCCAGGGGACCGGGAGAGACCCAGTACTTC,CSSRGPGETQYF
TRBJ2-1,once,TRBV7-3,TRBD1,TGTGCCAGCAGCTCACAGGGGACAGTATCCTACAATGAGCAGTTCTTC,CASSSQGTVSYNEQFF
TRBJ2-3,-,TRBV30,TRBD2,TGTGCCTGGAGGCTCGGGGGGGCGCTCACAGATACGCAGTATTTT,CAWRLGGALTDTQYF
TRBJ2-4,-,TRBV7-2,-,TGTGCCAGCAGCTTAGGGAGCGTAGCCAAAAACATTCAGTACTTC,CASSLGSVAKNIQYF
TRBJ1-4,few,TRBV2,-,TGTGCCAGCACTATAGGTCCGAATGAAAAACTGTTTTTT,CASTIGPNEKLFF
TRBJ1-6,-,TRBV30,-,TGTGCCTGGAGTGACCGAGTGGGTTCACCCCTCCACTTT,CAWSDRVGSPLHF
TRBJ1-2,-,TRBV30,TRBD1,TGTGCCTGGAGCCAAATAGAACGACAGGGATATGGCTACACCTTC,CAWSQIERQGYGYTF
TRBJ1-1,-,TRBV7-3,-,TGTGCCAGCTCCCGCGGTGCGAACACTGAAGCTTTCTTT,CASSRGANTEAFF